This is a list of T cell receptor beta chains from one sample in a study of shared clonotypes between healthy human individuals. Clones were read by immunoSEQ multiplex PCR, and TCRdb kept only the in-frame ones, dropping some. The sample has about a million clones; about 70% are singletons. The specimen sequenced was memory CD4+ T cells sorted from blood. These receptors came from a man aged 18 to 29 in good health. Each CDR3 is given with its conserved first and last residue. The D gene is left open where the match is weak. Rows may omit the clone size; those that give it use once, few, many or a size class.

TRBV5-4	TRBJ1-2	13	few	TRBD1	TGTGCCAGCAGTCCGACAGGGGAATATGGCTACACCTTC	CASSPTGEYGYTF
TRBV7-9	TRBJ2-5	14	-	-	TGTGCCAGCAGCTTAGCGCTTCAGGGGGAGACCCAGTACTTC	CASSLALQGETQYF
TRBV5-1	TRBJ1-2	16	-	-	TGCGCCAGCAGCACCGAAGAGAGAACAGGGATCTATGGCTACACCTTC	CASSTEERTGIYGYTF
TRBV5-6	TRBJ2-2	15	-	-	TGTGCCAGCAGCTTGTTAGGGTCAAGCACCGGGGAGCTGTTTTTT	CASSLLGSSTGELFF
TRBV7-7	TRBJ2-1	14	-	-	TGTGCTAGCCCTAAGGACTATTCCAAGAATGAGCAGTTCTTC	CASPKDYSKNEQFF
TRBV5-1	TRBJ2-1	19	-	TRBD2	TGCGCCAGCAGTCTCCCAGGCAGCGGGGTCAAGAGCTCCTACAATGAGCAGTTCTTC	CASSLPGSGVKSSYNEQFF
TRBV2	TRBJ2-1	14	-	TRBD2	TGTGCCAGCAGGGCGGGGACTAGTCGTGGTGAGCAGTTCTTC	CASRAGTSRGEQFF
TRBV28	TRBJ2-2	15	-	TRBD2	TGTGCCAGCAGTCATAGCGGGGGGGCCACCGGGGAGCTGTTTTTT	CASSHSGGATGELFF
TRBV2	TRBJ1-1	12	-	-	TGTGCCAGCGACCCAGGGAGGGCTGAAGCTTTCTTT	CASDPGRAEAFF
TRBV6-6	TRBJ1-5	13	-	-	TGTGCCAGCAGTCGGGAGGCTAATCAGCCCCAGCATTTT	CASSREANQPQHF
TRBV5-1	TRBJ1-2	13	-	-	TGCGCCAGCAGCCTGGGACCTAACTATGGCTACACCTTC	CASSLGPNYGYTF
TRBV2	TRBJ2-1	11	once	TRBD1	TGTGCCAGCCGACAGGGGAATGAGCAGTTCTTC	CASRQGNEQFF
TRBV18	TRBJ1-2	13	-	TRBD1	TGTGCCAGCTCACTTCTCCAGGGGGAGGGCTACACCTTC	CASSLLQGEGYTF
TRBV30	TRBJ1-1	12	few	-	TGTGCCTGGAGCCCCTCGGAATCTGAAGCTTTCTTT	CAWSPSESEAFF
TRBV10-3	TRBJ1-2	13	-	-	TGTGCCATCAGTGATTTGGCCCTAGGTGGCTACACCTTC	CAISDLALGGYTF
TRBV6-1	TRBJ2-7	10	-	-	TGTGCCAGCCGGGGCTACGAGCAGTACTTC	CASRGYEQYF
TRBV29-1	TRBJ2-5	13	-	-	TGCAGCGTTGAGAGGCAGGGTGGGGAGACCCAGTACTTC	CSVERQGGETQYF
TRBV7-2	TRBJ2-7	13	many	-	TGTGCCAGCAGCTTTCCGGGGCCGGGGGAGCAGTACTTC	CASSFPGPGEQYF
TRBV19	TRBJ1-1	15	once	TRBD1	TGTGCCAGTATCCTTGGGGGCCGGGGGACAGAAGAAGCTTTCTTT	CASILGGRGTEEAFF
TRBV11-2	TRBJ1-1	15	-	TRBD1	TGTGCCAGCAGCTTAGCAGGGGGCCAGTACACTGAAGCTTTCTTT	CASSLAGGQYTEAFF
TRBV28	TRBJ1-2	14	-	TRBD1	TGTGCCAGCAGTCCTTTACAGGGGGGATATGGCTACACCTTC	CASSPLQGGYGYTF
TRBV5-5	TRBJ2-4	13	-	-	TGTGCCAGCAGCTTTTCCGGAGAAAACATTCAGTACTTC	CASSFSGENIQYF
TRBV5-4	TRBJ2-5	16	-	TRBD2	TGTGCCAGCAGCACCGGACTAGCGGGATGGAGGGAGACCCAGTACTTC	CASSTGLAGWRETQYF
TRBV11-3	TRBJ2-1	14	-	-	TGTGCCAGCAGCTTAGGCTCTAATTACAATGAGCAGTTCTTC	CASSLGSNYNEQFF
TRBV7-9	TRBJ1-1	15	-	-	TGTGCCAGTAGACCCCCCCGGAACCTGAACACTGAAGCTTTCTTT	CASRPPRNLNTEAFF
TRBV19	TRBJ1-5	15	-	-	TGTGCCAGTAGTATAACCCCGACGGAGAATCAGCCCCAGCATTTT	CASSITPTENQPQHF
TRBV30	TRBJ2-1	13	-	-	TGTGCCTGGAGTCGGACTCTAAGCAATGAGCAGTTCTTC	CAWSRTLSNEQFF
TRBV7-7	TRBJ2-3	13	-	-	TGTGCTAGCAGCTTGTTTGCAGAAGATACGCAGTATTTT	CASSLFAEDTQYF
TRBV19	TRBJ2-3	15	-	TRBD1	TGTGCCAGTAGTATGGACAGGGGCAGCACAGATACGCAGTATTTT	CASSMDRGSTDTQYF
TRBV11-2	TRBJ1-1	12	once	-	TGTGCCAGCAGCTCCGGATTCACTGAAGCTTTCTTT	CASSSGFTEAFF
TRBV5-1	TRBJ2-5	14	many	TRBD1	TGCGCCAGCACCCGAGGGACAGGGGAAGAGACCCAGTACTTC	CASTRGTGEETQYF
TRBV18	TRBJ1-2	15	-	-	TGTGCCAGCTCACCAACGACAGATACCAACTATGGCTACACCTTC	CASSPTTDTNYGYTF